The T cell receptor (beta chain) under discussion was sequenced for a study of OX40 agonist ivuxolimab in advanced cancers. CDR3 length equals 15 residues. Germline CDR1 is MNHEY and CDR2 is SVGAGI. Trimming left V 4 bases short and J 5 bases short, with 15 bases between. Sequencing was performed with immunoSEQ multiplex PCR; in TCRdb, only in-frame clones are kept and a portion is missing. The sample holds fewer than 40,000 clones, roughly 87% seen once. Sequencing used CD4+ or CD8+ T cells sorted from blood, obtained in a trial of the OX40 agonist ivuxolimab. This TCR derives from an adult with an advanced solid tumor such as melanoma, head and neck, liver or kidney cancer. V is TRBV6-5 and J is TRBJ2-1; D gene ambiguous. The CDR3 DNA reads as TGTGCCAGCAGTTTTACCCGGGTCCGGAACAATGAGCAGTTCTTC. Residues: CASSFTRVRNNEQFF.